These 22 T cell receptor beta chains were all obtained from the same sample, sequenced in a study of beta chain features in type 1 diabetes. Study-wide points: People with Type 1 diabetes carried modestly yet significantly shorter TCRB CDR3s in all four CD4+ subsets.

Expressed TCRB transcripts were sequenced because the isolated RNA had all been reverse transcribed beforehand. Measured with immunoSEQ multiplex PCR; TCRdb has only the in-frame clones, and not every one. Of 300,000 to 450,000 clones in the sample, 9.6% were seen once. For these TCRs, the target antigens are not known. Sequencing was carried out using central memory CD4+ T cells from blood. These receptors all come from a man aged 30-40 years with type 1 diabetes.

The chain has TRBV10-3 and TRBJ2-3; D may be TRBD1 (6 bases). CDR1 and CDR2 (germline): ENHRY, SYGVKD. The CDR3 extends over 12 amino acids. The V end was cut by 10 bases, the J end by 1 base, with 9 bases between. The CDR3 nucleotides are TGTGCCACAAAGGGGGGCACAGATACGCAGTATTTT. It specifies CATKGGTDTQYF.

The chain joins TRBV6-5 to TRBJ2-1; D not certain. Trimming removed 7 bases from V and 5 bases from J, with 12 bases in between. Per germline, CDR1 MNHEY and CDR2 SVGAGI. The CDR3 loop spans 13 amino acids. The CDR3 coding sequence is TGTGCCAGCACAGTCGGAACAGACAATGAGCAGTTCTTC. It codes for CASTVGTDNEQFF.

V gene TRBV9 combines with J gene TRBJ2-1; 9 bases align to TRBD1. Germline loops: CDR1 SGDLS, CDR2 YYNGEE. CDR3 length equals 15 residues. Trimming cost V 6 bases and J 4 bases; bases outside gene matches: 8. The CDR3 reads CASTSAGQGYNEQFF. The CDR3 region has the DNA TGTGCCAGCACTTCTGCGGGACAGGGTTACAATGAGCAGTTCTTC.

This clone has a handful of counts. This sequence joins TRBV30 and TRBJ1-4; the D is unclear. Trimming took off 7 bases at V and 7 bases at J, with 13 bases between the two ends. CDR3 length: 12 amino acids. CDR1 and CDR2 from the germline V gene are GTSNPN and SVGIG (reference sequence). CDR3 nucleotide sequence: TGTGCCTTAAGCCGGGATATTGAAAAACTGTTTTTT. This translates into CALSRDIEKLFF.

This clone was counted between two and nine times. A much larger clone sits a single nucleotide away, making a read error possible. The chain employs TRBV9 and TRBJ1-5; tentative D call: TRBD1 (5 bases). This CDR3 spans 15 amino acids. Germline V gene sequence: CDR1 SGDLS, CDR2 YYNGEE. V lost 0 bases, J lost 6 bases, and 13 bases lay in between. Here the CDR3 DNA reads TGTGCCAGCAGCGTAGGCGGAGGGGTCGGTCAGCCCCAGCATTTT. This translates into CASSVGGGVGQPQHF.

There are a few counts of this clone. The rearrangement joins TRBV5-1 to TRBJ2-1; TRBD2 matches at 7 bases. V lost 6 bases, J lost 5 bases, and 5 bases stayed unmatched. CDR1 SGHRS and CDR2 YFSETQ come from the germline V gene. CDR3 size: 13 residues. The CDR3 sequence: CASNAGEHNEQFF. The CDR3 DNA reads as TGCGCCAGCAACGCGGGGGAACACAATGAGCAGTTCTTC.

A few counts support this clone. The chain joins TRBV5-1 to TRBJ2-3; no definite D call. The CDR3 sequence is 13 residues long. The germline CDR1 and CDR2 sequences are SGHRS and YFSETQ. The ends were cut back, 3 bases at V and 2 bases at J, with 7 bases in the middle. The CDR3 loop is CASSSVPTDTQYF. The CDR3 DNA is TGCGCCAGCAGCTCGGTACCCACAGATACGCAGTATTTT.

This clone was counted between two and nine times. The genes are TRBV5-4 and TRBJ2-1; TRBD2 matches at 15 bases. V shed 4 bases and J 3 bases; nucleotides not matched to a gene: 5. This CDR3 is 17 amino acids long. Per the germline V gene, CDR1 is SGHNT and CDR2 is YYREEE (reference sequence). The CDR3 loop reads CASSRGLAGGVYNEQFF. The CDR3 nucleotides are TGTGCCAGCAGCCGCGGACTAGCGGGAGGGGTCTACAATGAGCAGTTCTTC.

The chain joins TRBV11-2 to TRBJ2-1; tentatively, D is TRBD1 (6 bases). The germline gives CDR1 SGHAT, CDR2 FQNNGV. The length of the CDR3 is 15 residues. Between the trimmed V and J ends, which lost 4 bases and 6 bases, there was a span of 16 bases. The CDR3 spells CASSSWTALLNEQFF. DNA of the CDR3: TGTGCCAGCAGCTCTTGGACAGCTCTCCTCAATGAGCAGTTCTTC. Supplemented by reference TRBV11-2 and TRBJ2-1, the full variable domain reads EAGVAQSPRYKIIEKRQSVAFWCNPISGHATLYWYQQILGQGPKLLIQFQNNGVVDDSQLPKDRFSAERLKGVDSTLKIQPAKLEDSAVYLCASSSWTALLNEQFFGPGTRLTVL.

This clone was seen more than once but under ten times. This chain links TRBV18 with TRBJ1-3; TRBD1 matches at 9 bases. Per germline, CDR1 KGHSH and CDR2 LQKENI. This CDR3 has 15 amino acids. After removal of 3 bases from V and 3 bases from J, the junction contained 3 bases not matched to a gene. As DNA, the CDR3 is TGTGCCAGCTCACCTGGGACAGGGTATGGAAACACCATATATTTT. Protein product: CASSPGTGYGNTIYF.

This clone was seen a few times. The V gene is TRBV5-1, the J gene TRBJ2-7; 8 nucleotides line up with TRBD2. The CDR3 is 12 residues long. V lost 9 bases and J lost 2; bases outside the gene matches: 4. Germline V gene sequence: CDR1 SGHRS, CDR2 YFSETQ. The chain's CDR3 is CAIGRETYEQYF. In nucleotides, the CDR3 is TGCGCCATCGGGAGGGAAACCTACGAGCAGTACTTC.

This clone showed up just a few times. J is TRBJ1-2 and V is TRBV27, with a weak D call TRBD1 (6 bases). The CDR3 length is 15 residues. Trimming shortened V by 3 bases and J by 3 bases, and 14 bases separated the two germline ends. The germline V gene encodes CDR1 MNHEY and CDR2 SMNVEV (reference sequence). The CDR3 DNA is TGTGCCAGCAGTTTCTTTACGAACAGGGACTATGGCTACACCTTC. It specifies CASSFFTNRDYGYTF.

V is TRBV7-9 and J is TRBJ2-3; D is uncertain. The germline gives CDR1 SEHNR, CDR2 FQNEAQ (reference sequence). V gave up 4 bases and J gave up 2 bases, with 7 bases separating them. The CDR3 totals 13 residues. CDR3 sequence (DNA): TGTGCCAGCAGCTGGAAGGCCACAGATACGCAGTATTTT. Amino acid sequence: CASSWKATDTQYF. The complete variable domain, with remaining parts taken from reference TRBV7-9 and TRBJ2-3, reads DTGVSQNPRHKITKRGQNVTFRCDPISEHNRLYWYRQTLGQGPEFLTYFQNEAQLEKSRLLSDRFSAERPKGSFSTLEIQRTEQGDSAMYLCASSWKATDTQYFGPGTRLTVL.

This clone occurred a few times. V usage is TRBV7-8 and J usage is TRBJ1-5; D gene unclear. The V end was cut by 5 bases, the J end by 7 bases, with 12 bases between. CDR3 length: 13 amino acids. Germline CDR1 SGHVS, CDR2 FQNEAQ. The CDR3 bases are TGTGCCAGCAGCGCTGCCCAGGAGCAGCCCCAGCATTTT. Its protein product is CASSAAQEQPQHF.

This clone was recorded many times. The V gene is TRBV7-2, the J gene TRBJ2-1, with D hard to call. This CDR3 is built from 12 residues. Trimming shortened V by 0 bases and J by 9 bases, and 6 bases separated the two germline ends. CDR1 and CDR2 (germline): SGHTA, FQGNSA. The CDR3: CASSLAESEQFF. CDR3 nucleotide sequence: TGTGCCAGCAGCTTAGCTGAAAGTGAGCAGTTCTTC. Full variable domain (rest looked up from reference TRBV7-2 and TRBJ2-1): GAGVSQSPSNKVTEKGKDVELRCDPISGHTALYWYRQSLGQGLEFLIYFQGNSAPDKSGLPSDRFSAERTGGSVSTLTIQRTQQEDSAVYLCASSLAESEQFFGPGTRLTVL.

The V gene is TRBV27, the J gene TRBJ2-1; maybe TRBD2 (6 bases). This CDR3 has 15 amino acids. Trimming removed 3 bases from V and 7 bases from J, with 16 bases in between. Germline lookup yields CDR1 MNHEY and CDR2 SMNVEV (reference sequence). The CDR3 DNA sequence: TGTGCCAGCAGTTTCGAGTTCGGGAGAAGTAATGAGCAGTTCTTC. Amino acids: CASSFEFGRSNEQFF.

This clone was found a few times. The chain recombines TRBV29-1 with TRBJ1-1; TRBD1 aligns across 8 bases. V gave up 7 bases and J gave up 1 base; unmatched junction bases: 5. This CDR3 spans 13 amino acids. Per germline, CDR1 SQVTM and CDR2 ANQGSEA. In nucleotides, the CDR3 is TGCAGCGGGATCAGGGGGCAGAACACTGAAGCTTTCTTT. It is translated as CSGIRGQNTEAFF.

The chain recombines TRBV11-2 with TRBJ2-7, with 13 bases matching TRBD2. This CDR3 has 20 amino acids. Germline loops: CDR1 SGHAT, CDR2 FQNNGV. V dropped 0 bases and J dropped 0; count of bases not matched to a gene: 11. CDR3 region: CASSLDGTGWTSGSSYEQYF. In DNA form, the CDR3 reads TGTGCCAGCAGCTTAGACGGGACAGGTTGGACTAGCGGGAGCTCCTACGAGCAGTACTTC.

There are a few counts of this clone. The chain has TRBV5-1 and TRBJ2-5; D remains ambiguous. Germline CDR1 and CDR2: SGHRS and YFSETQ. Trimming removed 5 bases from V and 5 bases from J, with 22 bases in between. The CDR3 contains 16 residues. The CDR3 nucleotides read TGCGCCAGCAGTTTCGGATCCCCTGCCGCGAGGGAGACCCAGTACTTC. This encodes CASSFGSPAARETQYF. Combining the CDR3 with reference TRBV5-1 and TRBJ2-5 gives the whole variable domain KAGVTQTPRYLIKTRGQQVTLSCSPISGHRSVSWYQQTPGQGLQFLFEYFSETQRNKGNFPGRFSGRQFSNSRSEMNVSTLELGDSALYLCASSFGSPAARETQYFGPGTRLLVL.

V is TRBV28 and J is TRBJ1-2, with TRBD1 matching 8 bases. Germline CDR1 MDHEN, CDR2 SYDVKM. Unmatched junction bases numbered 4, after V lost 4 bases and J lost 12 bases. The CDR3 spans 11 residues. DNA of the CDR3: TGTGCCAGCAGTTCCAGGGGGCTCCACACCTTC. It yields the protein CASSSRGLHTF.

J is TRBJ2-7 and V is TRBV29-1; D is unresolved. CDR3 length equals 13 residues. Deletions cut 4 bases from V and 2 bases from J, with 12 bases between. In germline, CDR1 is SQVTM, CDR2 ANQGSEA. This CDR3 reads CSVAGVQTYEQYF. For the CDR3, the DNA is TGCAGCGTTGCTGGGGTACAGACCTACGAGCAGTACTTC.

This clone was picked up a small number of times. The chain couples TRBV10-3 to TRBJ2-7; the match to TRBD1 covers 8 bases. The germline CDR1 and CDR2 sequences are ENHRY and SYGVKD. This CDR3 spans 16 amino acids. J was trimmed by 2 bases and V by 6 bases; bases with no gene match: 12. DNA of the CDR3: TGTGCCATCAGCCCACGGACAGGGAATGAGGCCTACGAGCAGTACTTC. Translating gives CAISPRTGNEAYEQYF.